The rows below give T cell receptor beta chains drawn from one sample of a study of CD8+CD57+ T cells in acquired aplastic anemia. TCRdb recomputed calls from the reads with MiXCR, one row per CDR3 protein. The data show approximately 80,000 distinct CDR3 sequences, roughly two thirds seen once. The sample comprised sorted CD4+, CD8+, or CD8+CD57+ T cells (not recorded which) from PBMCs. All receptors derive from a human donor with aplastic anemia. CDR3s include the opening cysteine and the closing phenylalanine or tryptophan. The order of the fields is D gene, V gene, clone size, CDR3 length, J gene, CDR3 DNA, CDR3 protein. A D gene is named only where the DNA matches it firmly. The size of a clone is reported for some rows only, either as once, few or many, or as a class for expanded clones.

>-|TRBV10-3|few|14|TRBJ2-7
TGTGCCATCAGTGAACCGGGGTCCCCTTACGAGCAGTACTTC
CAISEPGSPYEQYF
>TRBD1|TRBV2|once|16|TRBJ2-5
TGTGCCAGCAACCTCCCGGTACAGGGGGCGCGCGAGACCCAGTACTTC
CASNLPVQGARETQYF
>-|TRBV20-1|-|15|TRBJ2-7
TGCAGTGCTAGAGCCCCTCTTTCGGGGAGAAACGAGCAGTACTTC
CSARAPLSGRNEQYF
>-|TRBV7-2|-|13|TRBJ2-5
TGTGCCAGCAGCTCGTGGGGGAGGGAGACCCAGTACTTC
CASSSWGRETQYF
>-|TRBV5-5|-|14|TRBJ2-7
TGTGCCAGCAGCTTGGTCGTTACCTCCTACGAGCAGTACTTC
CASSLVVTSYEQYF
>TRBD2|TRBV20-1|-|13|TRBJ2-1
TGCAGCTGGACTAGCGGGGCCTACAATGAGCAGTTCTTC
CSWTSGAYNEQFF
>-|TRBV7-9|-|12|TRBJ1-6
TGTGCCAGCAGTGAATCCGATAGGCCCCTCCACTTT
CASSESDRPLHF
>-|TRBV6-1|many|13|TRBJ2-7
TGTGCCAGCAGCAGCACAGGCGTCGGGGAGCAGTACTTC
CASSSTGVGEQYF
>-|TRBV5-1|-|16|TRBJ2-7
TGCGCCAGCAGCTTGGGATGGAGTCGGGAATTATACGAGCAGTACTTC
CASSLGWSRELYEQYF
>-|TRBV7-2|few|13|TRBJ1-6
TGTGCCAGCAGCTTGGGGGGTAATTCACCCCTCCACTTT
CASSLGGNSPLHF
>-|TRBV10-3|few|14|TRBJ2-1
TGTGCCATCAGGAGAGACACCGTCCGCAATGAGCAGTTCTTC
CAIRRDTVRNEQFF
>-|TRBV6-5|-|14|TRBJ1-2
TGTGCCAGCAGGAACTCAGAGAGGGCTTATGGCTACACCTTC
CASRNSERAYGYTF
>TRBD2|TRBV7-8|-|17|TRBJ2-5
TGTGCCAGCAGCTCCAGTAAGCGGGGCCGCCTACGGGAGACCCAGTACTTC
CASSSSKRGRLRETQYF
>-|TRBV9|-|15|TRBJ1-1
TGTGCCAGCAGAGACGCGAAGACACTGAACACTGAAGCTTTCTTT
CASRDAKTLNTEAFF
>-|TRBV15|-|15|TRBJ2-7
TGTGCCACCAGCAGAGCTGGGCAGCTGAGCTACGAGCAGTACTTC
CATSRAGQLSYEQYF
>-|TRBV15|once|11|TRBJ2-5
TGTGCCACCAGCGGCAGAGAGACCCAGTACTTC
CATSGRETQYF
>TRBD1|TRBV15|-|15|TRBJ1-5
TGTGCCACCAGCAGGGGGGGACAGGGGCGTCAGCCCCAGCATTTT
CATSRGGQGRQPQHF
>TRBD1|TRBV7-9|-|14|TRBJ1-1
TGTGCCAGCAGCTGGGACAGGGGTGAAGAGGTAGCTTTCTTT
CASSWDRGEEVAFF
>-|TRBV9|-|13|TRBJ2-2
TGTGCCAGCAGCGTCCTAGGGTCCGGGGAGCTGTTTTTT
CASSVLGSGELFF
>-|TRBV20-1|-|12|TRBJ2-3
TGCAGTGCTAGAGCATCTTCAGATACGCAGTATTTT
CSARASSDTQYF
>TRBD1|TRBV2|-|14|TRBJ1-5
TGTGCCAGCAGTGAGGACAGGGGGGTTCAGCCCCAGCATTTT
CASSEDRGVQPQHF
>TRBD1|TRBV2|-|13|TRBJ2-7
TGTGCCAGCAGTGGACAGGGGCCCTCCGAGCAGTACTTC
CASSGQGPSEQYF
>-|TRBV6-1|few|14|TRBJ1-2
TGTGCCAGCAGTGAGTTTTGGGGGGCGGATGGCTACACCTTC
CASSEFWGADGYTF
>-|TRBV29-1|-|12|TRBJ2-7
TGCAGCGTTGAAGAACGGGGCGACGAGCAGTACTTC
CSVEERGDEQYF
>TRBD2|TRBV20-1|-|14|TRBJ2-3
TGCAGTGCATCGCGGGAGTCCGGCACAGATACGCAGTATTTT
CSASRESGTDTQYF
>TRBD2|TRBV24-1|-|15|TRBJ2-1
TGTGCCACCAGTGACGTCCTAGCGGGTTCCGATGAGCAGTTCTTC
CATSDVLAGSDEQFF
>-|TRBV5-1|-|13|TRBJ2-6
TGCGCCAGCAGCTTGGAGGACAGCAACGTCCTGACTTTC
CASSLEDSNVLTF
>-|TRBV2|-|14|TRBJ2-5
TGTGCCAGCAGTGGTGGCAGGAGCGTAGAGACCCAGTACTTC
CASSGGRSVETQYF
>TRBD2|TRBV24-1|-|16|TRBJ2-1
TGTGCCACCAGTGATTTGGCTAGCGGGAGCCTCGATGAGCAGTTCTTC
CATSDLASGSLDEQFF
>-|TRBV20-1|-|12|TRBJ2-7
TGCAGTGCTGTACAGGGTCTGGGCGAGCAGTACTTC
CSAVQGLGEQYF
>TRBD1|TRBV7-8|once|13|TRBJ1-1
TGTGCCAGCAGCGGACAGGCGAACACTGAAGCTTTCTTT
CASSGQANTEAFF
>-|TRBV5-1|once|11|TRBJ2-1
TGCGCCAGCAGCTTGCATCGTGAGCAGTTCTTC
CASSLHREQFF
>-|TRBV20-1|-|13|TRBJ2-3
TGCAGTGCTAGAGGGGACGGTTCCTACGAGCAGTATTTT
CSARGDGSYEQYF
>TRBD1|TRBV2|-|15|TRBJ1-4
TGTGCCAGCAGTGCCTCGACAGGGGTAGCGGTAAAACTGTTTTTT
CASSASTGVAVKLFF
>-|TRBV29-1|-|12|TRBJ2-7
TGCAGCGTAGGCAGGAGCTCCTACGAGCAGTACTTC
CSVGRSSYEQYF
>TRBD2|TRBV25-1|few|16|TRBJ2-7
TGTGCCAGCAGGTTCGGCACCGGGACTAGCGGGGGACGGCAGTACTTC
CASRFGTGTSGGRQYF
>-|TRBV2|-|15|TRBJ1-4
TGTGCCAGCAGCCAACCCCTAGGGACTAATGAAAAACTGTTTTTT
CASSQPLGTNEKLFF
>-|TRBV2|few|13|TRBJ2-2
TGTGCCAGCAGTCCGACAGTGGGTAGGGAGCTGTTTTTT
CASSPTVGRELFF
>TRBD1|TRBV7-2|-|15|TRBJ2-6
TGTGCCACACGGACAGGGGGCGCTGGGGCCAACGTCCTGACTTTC
CATRTGGAGANVLTF
>-|TRBV9|few|15|TRBJ1-6
TGTGCCAGCAGCGTAGGGTCCACGGAGAATTCACCCCTCCACTTT
CASSVGSTENSPLHF
>TRBD1|TRBV7-8|few|13|TRBJ1-6
TGTGCCAGCAGCTGGGACAGCCTTTCACCCCTCCACTTT
CASSWDSLSPLHF
>-|TRBV9|-|16|TRBJ2-3
TGTGCCAGCAGCGTGGGGGCGGGAGCGACCACAGATACGCAGTATTTT
CASSVGAGATTDTQYF
>TRBD2|TRBV20-1|-|14|TRBJ2-7
TGCAGTGCTAGACCCCCGGGCGGGAGCAGCGAGCAGTACTTC
CSARPPGGSSEQYF
>-|TRBV24-1|-|14|TRBJ2-7
TGTGCCACCAGGGAGGGGGAGTACTCCTACGAGCAGTACTTC
CATREGEYSYEQYF
>TRBD1|TRBV27|few|14|TRBJ1-2
TGTGCCAGCAGTAACACAGGGGGCAACTATGGCTACACCTTC
CASSNTGGNYGYTF